Listed below are T cell receptor beta chains from one sample, sequenced in a study of shared clonotypes between healthy human individuals. Profiled with immunoSEQ multiplex PCR; TCRdb holds only in-frame clones, not every one. The sample yields some 500,000 clones, around 80% seen once. Sequencing was done on a sample of PBMCs. The receptors derive from a woman aged 40 to 55 in good health. Some clones in this sample may be carry-over from other donors' samples. Each CDR3 is given with its conserved first and last residue. Each record gives: CDR3 DNA, CDR3 protein, clone size, J gene, D gene, CDR3 length, V gene. A D gene is named only where the DNA matches it firmly. A clone size is listed for some rows: how often the clone was seen (once, few, many), or a class if it is expanded.

TGCGCCAGCAGCCCTAGCGGGAGTTATTACAATGAGCAGTTCTTC | CASSPSGSYYNEQFF | NA | TRBJ2-1 | TRBD2 | 15 | TRBV10-2
TGCGCCAGCAGCTTGGCCGGGGCGAACGAGCAGTACTTC | CASSLAGANEQYF | NA | TRBJ2-7 | NA | 13 | TRBV5-1
TGTGCCAGCAGTGAACAGGTCGGGCAGGGGGGTGAAAAACTGTTTTTT | CASSEQVGQGGEKLFF | NA | TRBJ1-4 | TRBD1 | 16 | TRBV2
TGTGCCAGCAGCGCACTAGGGTTTGAAAAACTGTTTTTT | CASSALGFEKLFF | NA | TRBJ1-4 | NA | 13 | TRBV9
TGTGCCAGTAGTTACAACGGACAGGGAGGAGAGACCCAGTACTTC | CASSYNGQGGETQYF | NA | TRBJ2-5 | TRBD1 | 15 | TRBV19
TGTGCCAGCAGCTCTGTAGGGGCAAGAGAGACCCAGTACTTC | CASSSVGARETQYF | NA | TRBJ2-5 | NA | 14 | TRBV5-6
TGTGCCAGCAGCTTAGCCGACAGGGCGGCTTTCTTT | CASSLADRAAFF | NA | TRBJ1-1 | TRBD1 | 12 | TRBV7-9
TGTGCCTGGACTCCTGGAGTTCCCTACGAGCAGTACTTC | CAWTPGVPYEQYF | NA | TRBJ2-7 | NA | 13 | TRBV30
TGTGCCAGCAGCGATGGGCCGGGAACCGCGAACACCGGGGAGCTGTTTTTT | CASSDGPGTANTGELFF | NA | TRBJ2-2 | NA | 17 | TRBV11-2
TGTGCCAGCAGTTTTCGGGGGCTAGCCAAAAACATTCAGTACTTC | CASSFRGLAKNIQYF | NA | TRBJ2-4 | NA | 15 | TRBV28
TGTGCCAGAGGGACAGGGGGTGATGAAAAACTGTTTTTT | CARGTGGDEKLFF | NA | TRBJ1-4 | TRBD1 | 13 | TRBV2
TGTGCCAGCAGCTCCGGACAGAGAAGCACCGGGGAGCTGTTTTTT | CASSSGQRSTGELFF | NA | TRBJ2-2 | NA | 15 | TRBV7-2
TGCGCCAGCAGACGGGACCAATTGACTGAAGCTTTCTTT | CASRRDQLTEAFF | NA | TRBJ1-1 | NA | 13 | TRBV5-1
TGTGCCAGCAGCCCGCGGGGGGGGACTAGCGCTCGCTCCTACGAGCAGTACTTC | CASSPRGGTSARSYEQYF | NA | TRBJ2-7 | TRBD2 | 18 | TRBV7-2
TGTGCCAGCAGCTTAGTAGCGGGAGGGAGGGAGACCCAGTACTTC | CASSLVAGGRETQYF | NA | TRBJ2-5 | TRBD2 | 15 | TRBV7-3
TGCGCCAGCAGCTCGACAGGGAGGACTGAAGCTTTCTTT | CASSSTGRTEAFF | NA | TRBJ1-1 | TRBD1 | 13 | TRBV5-1
TGTGCCAGCAGTGCCGGACAGGGGGCGCCGACTGAAGCTTTCTTT | CASSAGQGAPTEAFF | NA | TRBJ1-1 | TRBD1 | 15 | TRBV6-1
TGTGCCAGTAGTTTGTCCAGAAGCACAGATACGCAGTATTTT | CASSLSRSTDTQYF | NA | TRBJ2-3 | NA | 14 | TRBV19
TGTGCCAGCAGTGAGGGACATGCCTCCTACGAGCAGTACTTC | CASSEGHASYEQYF | NA | TRBJ2-7 | NA | 14 | TRBV2
TGTGCCAGCAGCTTCAACAGGGTCTACGAGCAGTACTTC | CASSFNRVYEQYF | few | TRBJ2-7 | NA | 13 | TRBV11-1
TGTGCCTGGAGTCGTGAGAGGGCGTATGGCTACACCTTC | CAWSRERAYGYTF | NA | TRBJ1-2 | NA | 13 | TRBV30
TGTGCCAGCAGCCCGTGGGGGTTGAGAGAGACCCAGTACTTC | CASSPWGLRETQYF | NA | TRBJ2-5 | NA | 14 | TRBV7-3
TGTGCCTGGAGTGCTACAGGGGGCATTAGTGAAAAACTGTTTTTT | CAWSATGGISEKLFF | NA | TRBJ1-4 | TRBD1 | 15 | TRBV30
TGTGCCAGCAGCTTGGGAATGAGGGGAGGCTACGAGCAGTACTTC | CASSLGMRGGYEQYF | NA | TRBJ2-7 | NA | 15 | TRBV5-6
TGCGCCAGCAGCCAACATAGCGTGTTTGGGTACAATGAGCAGTTCTTC | CASSQHSVFGYNEQFF | NA | TRBJ2-1 | NA | 16 | TRBV4-3
TGTGCCAGCAGTGAATATCGGACCGACCTGAACTATGGCTACACCTTC | CASSEYRTDLNYGYTF | NA | TRBJ1-2 | NA | 16 | TRBV25-1
TGTGCCAGAAGCTTGGAACAGAAAGACGGACACACTGAAGCTTTCTTT | CARSLEQKDGHTEAFF | NA | TRBJ1-1 | NA | 16 | TRBV5-3
TGTGCCAGCTCACCACCGACTTCAGCCGCACTACCCTATGGCTACACCTTC | CASSPPTSAALPYGYTF | few | TRBJ1-2 | NA | 17 | TRBV18